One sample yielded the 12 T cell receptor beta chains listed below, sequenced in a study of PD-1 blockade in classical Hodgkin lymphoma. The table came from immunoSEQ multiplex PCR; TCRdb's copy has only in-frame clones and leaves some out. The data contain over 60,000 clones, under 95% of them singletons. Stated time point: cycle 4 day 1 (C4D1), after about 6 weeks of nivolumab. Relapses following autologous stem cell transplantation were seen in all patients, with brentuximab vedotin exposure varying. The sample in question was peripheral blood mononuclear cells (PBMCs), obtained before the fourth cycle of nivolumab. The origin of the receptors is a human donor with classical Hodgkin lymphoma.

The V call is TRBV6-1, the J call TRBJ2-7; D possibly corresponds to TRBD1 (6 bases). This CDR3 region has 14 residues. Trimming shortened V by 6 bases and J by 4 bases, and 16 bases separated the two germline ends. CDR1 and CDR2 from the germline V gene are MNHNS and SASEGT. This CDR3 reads CASSFDRLGYEQYF. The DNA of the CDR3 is TGTGCCAGCAGCTTCGACAGGCTGGGATACGAGCAGTACTTC.

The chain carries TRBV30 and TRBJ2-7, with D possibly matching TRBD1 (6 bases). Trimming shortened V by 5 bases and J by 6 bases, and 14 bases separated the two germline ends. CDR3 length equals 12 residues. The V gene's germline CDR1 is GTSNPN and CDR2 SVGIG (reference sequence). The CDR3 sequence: CAWGEVGAEQYF. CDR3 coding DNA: TGTGCCTGGGGTGAGGTGGGGGCCGAGCAGTACTTC.

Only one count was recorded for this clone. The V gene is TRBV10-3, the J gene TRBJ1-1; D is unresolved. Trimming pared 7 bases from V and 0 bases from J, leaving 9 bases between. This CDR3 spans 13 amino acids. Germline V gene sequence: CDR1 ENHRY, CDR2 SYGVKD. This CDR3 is CAITSNLNTEAFF. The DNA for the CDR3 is TGTGCCATCACTAGTAATTTGAACACTGAAGCTTTCTTT.

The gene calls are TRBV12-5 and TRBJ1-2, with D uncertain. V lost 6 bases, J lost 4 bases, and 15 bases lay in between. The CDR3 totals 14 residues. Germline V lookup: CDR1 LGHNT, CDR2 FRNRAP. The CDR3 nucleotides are TGTGCTAGTGGGTTGCACCAAGGAGTCTATGGCTACACCTTC. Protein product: CASGLHQGVYGYTF.

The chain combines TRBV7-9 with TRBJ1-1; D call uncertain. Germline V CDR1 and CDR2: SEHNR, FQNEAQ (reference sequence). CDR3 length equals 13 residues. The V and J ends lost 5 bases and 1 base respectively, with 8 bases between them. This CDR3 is CASSRPGNTEAFF. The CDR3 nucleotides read TGTGCCAGCAGCCGTCCGGGGAACACTGAAGCTTTCTTT.

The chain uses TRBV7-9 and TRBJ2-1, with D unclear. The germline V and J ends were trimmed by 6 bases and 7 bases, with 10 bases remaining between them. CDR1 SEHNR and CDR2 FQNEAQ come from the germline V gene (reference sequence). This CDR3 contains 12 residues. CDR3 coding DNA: TGTGCCAGCAGAAAGGAAGGGAATGAGCAGTTCTTC. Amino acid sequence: CASRKEGNEQFF.

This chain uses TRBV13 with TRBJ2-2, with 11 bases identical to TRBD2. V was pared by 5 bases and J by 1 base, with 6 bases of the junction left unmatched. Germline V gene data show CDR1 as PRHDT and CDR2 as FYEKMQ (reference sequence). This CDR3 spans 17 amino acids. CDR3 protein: CASSLGTSGMNTGELFF. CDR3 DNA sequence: TGTGCCAGCAGCCTCGGGACTAGCGGCATGAACACCGGGGAGCTGTTTTTT.

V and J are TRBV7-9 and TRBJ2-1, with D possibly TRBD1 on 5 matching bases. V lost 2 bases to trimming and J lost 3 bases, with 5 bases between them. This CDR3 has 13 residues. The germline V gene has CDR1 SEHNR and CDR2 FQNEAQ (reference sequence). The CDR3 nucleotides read TGTGCCAGCAGCTTACAGGGCTACAATGAGCAGTTCTTC. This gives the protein CASSLQGYNEQFF. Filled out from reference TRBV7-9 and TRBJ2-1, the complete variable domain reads DTGVSQNPRHKITKRGQNVTFRCDPISEHNRLYWYRQTLGQGPEFLTYFQNEAQLEKSRLLSDRFSAERPKGSFSTLEIQRTEQGDSAMYLCASSLQGYNEQFFGPGTRLTVL.

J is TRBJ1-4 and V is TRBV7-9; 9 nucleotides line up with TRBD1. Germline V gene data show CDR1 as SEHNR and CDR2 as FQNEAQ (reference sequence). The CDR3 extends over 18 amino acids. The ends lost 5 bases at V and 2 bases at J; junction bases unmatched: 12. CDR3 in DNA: TGTGCCAGCAGCCCATACTACAGGGGGCGGTCTACTAATGAAAAACTGTTTTTT. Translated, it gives CASSPYYRGRSTNEKLFF.

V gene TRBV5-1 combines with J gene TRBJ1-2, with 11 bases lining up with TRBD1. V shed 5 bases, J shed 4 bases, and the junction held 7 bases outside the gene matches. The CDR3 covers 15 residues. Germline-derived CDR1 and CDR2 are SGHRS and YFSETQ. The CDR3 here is CASREGQGGPYGYTF. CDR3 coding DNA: TGCGCCAGCAGAGAGGGACAGGGGGGACCCTATGGCTACACCTTC.

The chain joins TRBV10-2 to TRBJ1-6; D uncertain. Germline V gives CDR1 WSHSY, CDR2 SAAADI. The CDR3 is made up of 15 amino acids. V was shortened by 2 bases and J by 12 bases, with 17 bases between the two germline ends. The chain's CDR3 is CASSETQAFEKPLHF. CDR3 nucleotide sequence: TGCGCCAGCAGTGAGACCCAGGCATTCGAGAAACCCCTCCACTTT.

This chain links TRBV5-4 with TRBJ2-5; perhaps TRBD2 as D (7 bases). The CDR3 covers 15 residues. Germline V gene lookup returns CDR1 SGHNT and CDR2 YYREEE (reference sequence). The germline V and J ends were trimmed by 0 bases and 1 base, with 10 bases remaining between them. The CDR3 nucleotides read TGTGCCAGCAGCTTGGATCGGGGGGCCCAAGAGACCCAGTACTTC. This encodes CASSLDRGAQETQYF.